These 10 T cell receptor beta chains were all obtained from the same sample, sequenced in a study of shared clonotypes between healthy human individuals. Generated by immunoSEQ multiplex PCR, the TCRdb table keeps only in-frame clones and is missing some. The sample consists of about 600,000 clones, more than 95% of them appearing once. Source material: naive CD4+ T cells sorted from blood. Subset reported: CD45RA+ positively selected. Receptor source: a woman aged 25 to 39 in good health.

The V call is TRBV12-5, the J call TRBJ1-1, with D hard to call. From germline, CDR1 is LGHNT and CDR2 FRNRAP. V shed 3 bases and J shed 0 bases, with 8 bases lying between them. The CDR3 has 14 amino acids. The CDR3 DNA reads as TGTGCTAGTGGTTTTGCGGGAATGAACACTGAAGCTTTCTTT. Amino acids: CASGFAGMNTEAFF.

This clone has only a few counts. In DNA, the CDR3 is TGTGCCAGCAGTTCCTTCGAAGGCTATGGCTACACCTTC. Protein: CASSSFEGYGYTF. The chain uses TRBV6-5 and TRBJ1-2; the D is unclear. The CDR3 runs to 13 residues. Trimming shortened V by 4 bases and J by 4 bases, and 10 bases separated the two germline ends. Germline CDR1 is MNHEY and CDR2 is SVGAGI.

The CDR3 sequence is CSGGQPNQPQHF. DNA for the CDR3: TGCAGCGGCGGACAGCCGAATCAGCCCCAGCATTTT. J is TRBJ1-5 and V is TRBV29-1, with D perhaps matching TRBD1 (6 bases). Germline V CDR1 and CDR2: SQVTM, ANQGSEA. V shed 7 bases and J shed 4 bases, with 11 bases lying between them. This CDR3 region has 12 residues.

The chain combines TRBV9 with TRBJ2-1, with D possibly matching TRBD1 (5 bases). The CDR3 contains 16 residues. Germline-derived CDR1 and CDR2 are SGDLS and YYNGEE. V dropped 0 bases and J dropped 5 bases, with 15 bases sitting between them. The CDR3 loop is CASSVGVQGGDNEQFF. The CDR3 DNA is TGTGCCAGCAGCGTAGGCGTGCAGGGTGGCGACAATGAGCAGTTCTTC. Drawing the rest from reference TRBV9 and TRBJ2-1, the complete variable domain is DSGVTQTPKHLITATGQRVTLRCSPRSGDLSVYWYQQSLDQGLQFLIQYYNGEERAKGNILERFSAQQFPDLHSELNLSSLELGDSALYFCASSVGVQGGDNEQFFGPGTRLTVL.

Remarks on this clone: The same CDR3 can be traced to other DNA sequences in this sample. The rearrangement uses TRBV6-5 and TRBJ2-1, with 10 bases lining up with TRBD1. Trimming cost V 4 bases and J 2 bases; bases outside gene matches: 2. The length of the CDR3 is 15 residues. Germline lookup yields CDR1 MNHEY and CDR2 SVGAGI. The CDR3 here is CASSSDRGPYNEQFF. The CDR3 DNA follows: TGTGCCAGCAGTTCCGACAGGGGGCCCTACAATGAGCAGTTCTTC.

The CDR3 DNA reads as TGTGCCAGCAGTCCACAACCCCTAGCGGTAGCAGATACGCAGTATTTT. Protein sequence: CASSPQPLAVADTQYF. This chain connects TRBV28 to TRBJ2-3; 7 positions agree with TRBD2. After removal of 5 bases from V and 4 bases from J, the junction contained 12 bases not matched to a gene. Germline V CDR1 and CDR2: MDHEN, SYDVKM. The CDR3 has 16 amino acids.

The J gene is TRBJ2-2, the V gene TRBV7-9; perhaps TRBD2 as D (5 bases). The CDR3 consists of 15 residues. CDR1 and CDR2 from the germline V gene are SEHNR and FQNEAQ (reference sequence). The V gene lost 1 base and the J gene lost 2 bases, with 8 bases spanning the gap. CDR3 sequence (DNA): TGTGCCAGCAGCTTAGGGGAGCCCAACACCGGGGAGCTGTTTTTT. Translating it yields CASSLGEPNTGELFF.

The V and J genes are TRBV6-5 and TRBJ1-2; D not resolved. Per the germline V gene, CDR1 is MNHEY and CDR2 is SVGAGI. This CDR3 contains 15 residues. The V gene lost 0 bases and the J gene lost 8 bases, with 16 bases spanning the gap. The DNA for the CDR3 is TGTGCCAGCAGTTACTCTTTCTTTGCGTCAGCCGGCTACACCTTC. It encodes CASSYSFFASAGYTF.

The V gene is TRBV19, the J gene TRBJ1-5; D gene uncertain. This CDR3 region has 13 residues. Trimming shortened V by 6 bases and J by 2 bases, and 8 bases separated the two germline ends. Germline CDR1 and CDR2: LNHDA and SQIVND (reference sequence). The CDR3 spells CASSFPGNQPQHF. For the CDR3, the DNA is TGTGCCAGTAGCTTCCCCGGCAATCAGCCCCAGCATTTT.

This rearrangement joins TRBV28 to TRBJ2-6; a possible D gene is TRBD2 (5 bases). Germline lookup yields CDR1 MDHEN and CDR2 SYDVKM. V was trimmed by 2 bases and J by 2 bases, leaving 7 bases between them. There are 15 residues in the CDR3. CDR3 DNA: TGTGCCAGCAGTTTAGGGAGCGCTGGGGCCAACGTCCTGACTTTC. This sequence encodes CASSLGSAGANVLTF.